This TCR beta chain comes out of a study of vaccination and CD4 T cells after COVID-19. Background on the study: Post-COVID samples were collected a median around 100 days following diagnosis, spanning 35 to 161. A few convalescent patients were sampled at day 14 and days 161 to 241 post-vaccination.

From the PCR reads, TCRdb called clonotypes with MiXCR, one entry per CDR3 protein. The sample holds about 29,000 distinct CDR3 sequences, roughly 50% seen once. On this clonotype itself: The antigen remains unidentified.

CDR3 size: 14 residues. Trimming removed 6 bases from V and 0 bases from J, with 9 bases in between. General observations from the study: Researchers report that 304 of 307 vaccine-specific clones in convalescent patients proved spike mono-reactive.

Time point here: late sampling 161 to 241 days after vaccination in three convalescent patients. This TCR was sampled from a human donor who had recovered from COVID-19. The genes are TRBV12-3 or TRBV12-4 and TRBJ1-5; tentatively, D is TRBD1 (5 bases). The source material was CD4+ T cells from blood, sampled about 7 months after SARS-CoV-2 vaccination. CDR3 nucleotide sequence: TGTGCCAGCAGGGGACCAGGTAGCAATCAGCCCCAGCATTTT. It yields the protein CASRGPGSNQPQHF.